This T cell receptor (beta chain) was sequenced in a study of blood T cells in healthy people across ages. Study in general: There was about one barcoded beta molecule captured by template switching per two T cells. Study results and limitations: Older individuals had lower TCR beta diversity per million T cells (the decline was roughly linear). TCR beta diversity was tightly associated with the proportion of naive T cells. Among long-lived donors, naive CD4+ cells were more numerous and diversity higher than in aged donors.

V lost 0 bases to trimming and J lost 0 bases, with 12 bases between them. CDR1 and CDR2 from the germline V gene are MNHEY and SVGAGI. The CDR3 is made up of 16 amino acids. This clonotype has just a few counts. The antigen remains undetermined. Together with a sample-barcoded 5' primer, a J-beta primer mix was included in a second PCR lasting 7 to 11 cycles. Each CDR3 protein gets one entry after TCRdb re-called the 5' RACE reads with MiXCR. The data show 1,500,000 or so distinct CDR3 sequences, 42% seen once. The gene calls are TRBV6-5 and TRBJ2-7; no firm D call. The receptor was isolated from a woman between 18 and 29 years old in good health. The material sequenced was blood. The CDR3 DNA sequence: TGTGCCAGCAGTTACTCGTTCGTCGCCGGCTCCTACGAGCAGTACTTC. This encodes CASSYSFVAGSYEQYF.